Described below is a single T cell receptor (beta chain) sequence and its context. Generated by immunoSEQ multiplex PCR, the TCRdb table keeps only in-frame clones and is missing some. The repertoire has about 46,000 clones, around 88% of them found once; the top ten carry 11% to 15%. The sample comes from a study of OX40 agonist ivuxolimab in advanced cancers. The CDR3 contains 16 residues. The V and J ends lost 0 bases and 0 bases, in that order; junction bases with no gene match: 4. Germline-derived CDR1 and CDR2 are MNHNY and SVGAGI (reference sequence). The specimen was CD4+ or CD8+ T cells sorted from blood, collected in a trial of the OX40 agonist ivuxolimab. The chain joins TRBV6-6 to TRBJ2-5; 7 bases line up with TRBD1. The TCR sequence derives from an adult with an advanced solid tumor such as melanoma, head and neck, liver or kidney cancer. The CDR3 sequence is CASSYSPQGDQETQYF. CDR3 DNA sequence: TGTGCCAGCAGTTACTCACCTCAGGGGGACCAAGAGACCCAGTACTTC.